Here is one TCR beta chain with its context. Its specificity is not known. The investigators amplified TCR beta CDR3 regions from RNA transcripts. First-round RT-PCR with HTBI primers amplified the TCR CDR3 region. TCRdb re-analysed the multiplex PCR reads in MiXCR, keeping a single row per CDR3 protein. The repertoire includes under 400,000 distinct CDR3 sequences, over 12% of them detected once, and approximately 19% sits in the top ten. Each diagnosis was grounded in clinical symptoms, serum thyroxine and TRAb, thyroid ultrasound, and orbital computed tomography. PBMCs stemmed from 10 ml fresh peripheral blood. The sample belongs to a study of T cells in Graves' hyperthyroidism and ophthalmopathy. Study results and caveats: Most clonotypes expanded in thyroid above 0.001 were likewise present in blood. The model anticipated ophthalmopathy a median about six months pre-onset.

This CDR3 spans 15 amino acids. Germline CDR1 reads LNHDA; CDR2 reads SQIVND (reference sequence). Trimming removed 7 bases from V and 0 bases from J; junction bases left unmatched: 4. The genes are TRBV19 and TRBJ2-3; 10 nucleotides align to TRBD1. The sample was blood. The sequence came from a woman aged 60 to 75 with Graves' ophthalmopathy. The CDR3 DNA sequence: TGTGCCAGTACCTCGGGACAGGGGAGCACAGATACGCAGTATTTT. Translating it yields CASTSGQGSTDTQYF.